The present entry profiles one T cell receptor (beta chain) with its context. The data derive from a study of OX40 agonist ivuxolimab in advanced cancers. The assay was immunoSEQ multiplex PCR, and TCRdb's table has in-frame clones only and misses some. The data hold 90,000 to 130,000 clones, with approximately 89% observed a single time. This TCR was sampled from an adult with an advanced solid tumor such as melanoma, head and neck, liver or kidney cancer. Sequencing was performed on CD4+ or CD8+ T cells sorted from blood, taken in a trial of the OX40 agonist ivuxolimab.

CDR3 nucleotides: TGCGCCAGCAGACAGGGCGAGGAGACCCAGTACTTC. Residues: CASRQGEETQYF. The chain links TRBV5-1 to TRBJ2-5; D perhaps matches TRBD1 (6 bases). Trimming stripped 5 bases from V and 5 bases from J, with 10 bases between. Germline V CDR1 and CDR2: SGHRS, YFSETQ. The CDR3 consists of 12 residues.